Listed below are T cell receptor beta chains from one sample, sequenced in a study of CD8 T cells in ankylosing spondylitis. Each CDR3 protein is one row after TCRdb ran MiXCR on the 5' RACE reads. The sample contains fewer than 550,000 distinct CDR3 sequences, approximately 5.3% of which appear only once. Sample: blood, either unsorted or a sorted T cell fraction (not recorded which). These receptors originate from a male donor with ankylosing spondylitis. CDR3s include the opening cysteine and the closing phenylalanine or tryptophan. The D gene is left open where the match is weak. For some rows the clone size is stated as once, few or many, or as a class when expanded; others skip it.

j_gene: TRBJ2-7
v_gene: TRBV5-1
len: 16
abundance: many
d_gene: .
CDR3nt: TGCGCCAGCAGCCGGGATCTGGGACTGGGATTTTACGAGCAGTACTTC
CDR3aa: CASSRDLGLGFYEQYF

j_gene: TRBJ1-2
v_gene: TRBV24-1
len: 16
abundance: many
d_gene: .
CDR3nt: TGTGCCACCAGTGATCCCCGCCACGGACCGTACTATGGCTACACCTTC
CDR3aa: CATSDPRHGPYYGYTF

j_gene: TRBJ1-5
v_gene: TRBV5-1
len: 14
abundance: many
d_gene: .
CDR3nt: TGCGCCAGCAGCTTGAACACTGGGGATCAGCCCCAGCATTTT
CDR3aa: CASSLNTGDQPQHF

j_gene: TRBJ1-4
v_gene: TRBV5-1
len: 16
abundance: many
d_gene: TRBD1
CDR3nt: TGCGCCAGCAGCTTGACCGGGACAGGGTTTCGTGAAAAACTGTTTTTT
CDR3aa: CASSLTGTGFREKLFF

j_gene: TRBJ2-7
v_gene: TRBV12-5
len: 12
abundance: many
d_gene: .
CDR3nt: TGTGCTAGTGGTTTGTGGGGAGGCGAGCAGTACTTC
CDR3aa: CASGLWGGEQYF

j_gene: TRBJ2-6
v_gene: TRBV10-3
len: 17
abundance: .
d_gene: .
CDR3nt: TGTGCCATCAGTGAAAGAGGGAGGCCCTACTCGGCCAACGTCCTGACTTTC
CDR3aa: CAISERGRPYSANVLTF

j_gene: TRBJ2-7
v_gene: TRBV10-2
len: 14
abundance: .
d_gene: TRBD1
CDR3nt: TGCGCCAGCAGCCGGACAGGGCAGGGGTACGAGCAGTACTTC
CDR3aa: CASSRTGQGYEQYF

j_gene: TRBJ1-1
v_gene: TRBV16
len: 14
abundance: many
d_gene: .
CDR3nt: TGTGCCAGCAGCTTCAGGGTGATGGGGACTGAAGCTTTCTTT
CDR3aa: CASSFRVMGTEAFF

j_gene: TRBJ2-1
v_gene: TRBV9
len: 16
abundance: many
d_gene: .
CDR3nt: TGTGCCAGCAGCGTAGATCCTAGCCGAACCTACAATGAGCAGTTCTTC
CDR3aa: CASSVDPSRTYNEQFF

j_gene: TRBJ2-1
v_gene: TRBV10-3
len: 16
abundance: many
d_gene: TRBD2
CDR3nt: TGTGCCATCAGTGATTTAGCGGGAGGCGACTACAATGAGCAGTTCTTC
CDR3aa: CAISDLAGGDYNEQFF

j_gene: TRBJ1-5
v_gene: TRBV9
len: 15
abundance: few
d_gene: .
CDR3nt: TGTGCCAGCAGCGCGGGGACAAATAGCAATCAGCCCCAGCATTTT
CDR3aa: CASSAGTNSNQPQHF

j_gene: TRBJ2-1
v_gene: TRBV20-1
len: 15
abundance: many
d_gene: TRBD2
CDR3nt: TGCAGTGCTTTCACGGGACTAGCGTTAAATCGTGAGCAGTTCTTC
CDR3aa: CSAFTGLALNREQFF

j_gene: TRBJ1-1
v_gene: TRBV7-9
len: 13
abundance: few
d_gene: .
CDR3nt: TGTGCCAGCAGCTGGGGGGTCCGGCCGGAAGCTTTCTTT
CDR3aa: CASSWGVRPEAFF

j_gene: TRBJ2-3
v_gene: TRBV20-1
len: 19
abundance: few
d_gene: TRBD2
CDR3nt: TGCAGTGCTAGAGAATCACTAGCGGGGAGAAACCGTCGCACAGATACGCAGTATTTT
CDR3aa: CSARESLAGRNRRTDTQYF

j_gene: TRBJ1-2
v_gene: TRBV20-1
len: 14
abundance: many
d_gene: TRBD1
CDR3nt: TGCAGTGCATCAAGGGGGAGGGACAGGGACGGCTACACCTTC
CDR3aa: CSASRGRDRDGYTF

j_gene: TRBJ2-7
v_gene: TRBV27
len: 14
abundance: .
d_gene: .
CDR3nt: TGTGCCAGCAGGATTGGGGGCCCAGTTGGGGAGCAGTACTTC
CDR3aa: CASRIGGPVGEQYF

j_gene: TRBJ2-3
v_gene: TRBV4-3
len: 17
abundance: many
d_gene: .
CDR3nt: TGCGCCAGCAGCCAAGGGCGTGAGACAGTTAGCACAGATACGCAGTATTTT
CDR3aa: CASSQGRETVSTDTQYF

j_gene: TRBJ1-2
v_gene: TRBV10-3
len: 14
abundance: many
d_gene: TRBD1
CDR3nt: TGTGCCATCAGTGAGTCTGGGACAGGGAACGGCTACACCTTC
CDR3aa: CAISESGTGNGYTF

j_gene: TRBJ2-4
v_gene: TRBV5-1
len: 16
abundance: few
d_gene: TRBD1
CDR3nt: TGCGCCAGCAGCTTGGACAGGGGGAGTGGCAAAAACATTCAGTACTTC
CDR3aa: CASSLDRGSGKNIQYF

j_gene: TRBJ1-2
v_gene: TRBV12-3/TRBV12-4
len: 14
abundance: .
d_gene: .
CDR3nt: TGTGCCAGCAGGAAGGGGGTATCCAACTATGGCTACACCTTC
CDR3aa: CASRKGVSNYGYTF

j_gene: TRBJ2-3
v_gene: TRBV29-1
len: 14
abundance: many
d_gene: .
CDR3nt: TGCAGCGTCCGAGGGGCGGGGATCACAGATACGCAGTATTTT
CDR3aa: CSVRGAGITDTQYF

j_gene: TRBJ2-3
v_gene: TRBV5-1
len: 16
abundance: many
d_gene: TRBD1
CDR3nt: TGCGCCAGCAGCTGGGATTGGACAGGCCGGACAGATACGCAGTATTTT
CDR3aa: CASSWDWTGRTDTQYF

j_gene: TRBJ1-2
v_gene: TRBV10-3
len: 15
abundance: .
d_gene: TRBD1
CDR3nt: TGTGCCATCAGTGAGAGTCGTGTAGGGGGCTCTGGCTACACCTTC
CDR3aa: CAISESRVGGSGYTF

j_gene: TRBJ2-3
v_gene: TRBV15
len: 15
abundance: few
d_gene: .
CDR3nt: TGTGCCACCAGCAGCGGTGGCTCTTTCACAGATACGCAGTATTTT
CDR3aa: CATSSGGSFTDTQYF

j_gene: TRBJ1-4
v_gene: TRBV7-9
len: 15
abundance: many
d_gene: .
CDR3nt: TGTGCCAGCAGCTTACGGACGGGCCCTCGAGAAAAACTGTTTTTT
CDR3aa: CASSLRTGPREKLFF

j_gene: TRBJ1-4
v_gene: TRBV4-3
len: 15
abundance: many
d_gene: TRBD1
CDR3nt: TGCGCCAGCAGCCAACTCGGGACAGGGAGTGAAAAACTGTTTTTT
CDR3aa: CASSQLGTGSEKLFF

j_gene: TRBJ2-7
v_gene: TRBV20-1
len: 12
abundance: many
d_gene: .
CDR3nt: TGCAGTGCTAGCACAGCGACCTACGAGCAGTACTTC
CDR3aa: CSASTATYEQYF

j_gene: TRBJ2-7
v_gene: TRBV20-1
len: 13
abundance: many
d_gene: .
CDR3nt: TGCAGTGCCAGAGACGACATCATCCACGAGCAGTACTTC
CDR3aa: CSARDDIIHEQYF

j_gene: TRBJ2-1
v_gene: TRBV7-7
len: 15
abundance: few
d_gene: .
CDR3nt: TGTGCTAGCAGCTTAGCGCTGGAGGGGATCCATGAGCAGTTCTTC
CDR3aa: CASSLALEGIHEQFF

j_gene: TRBJ2-1
v_gene: TRBV29-1
len: 14
abundance: many
d_gene: TRBD1
CDR3nt: TGCAGCGTCGATCTAAGGACAGGGCAGGATGAGCAGTTCTTC
CDR3aa: CSVDLRTGQDEQFF

j_gene: TRBJ2-5
v_gene: TRBV6-1
len: 14
abundance: many
d_gene: .
CDR3nt: TGTGCCAGCAGTGAAGTAATCCCAAGTTGGACCCAGTACTTC
CDR3aa: CASSEVIPSWTQYF